Sequencing of this T cell receptor (beta chain) was carried out in a study of shared clonotypes between healthy human individuals. Study outcomes and limitations: Clonotypes shared by all four sorted-subset donors had higher generation probabilities than non-shared clonotypes.

The table came from immunoSEQ multiplex PCR; TCRdb's copy has only in-frame clones and leaves some out. The sample includes 950,000 to 1,300,000 clones, more than 60% of them seen just once. As concerns this clone: Its antigen is not identified.

The CDR3 runs 14 residues. CDR1 MNHEY and CDR2 SVGAGI come from the germline V gene. Trimming removed 6 bases from V and 6 bases from J; junction bases left unmatched: 9. The sample was memory CD4+ T cells sorted from blood. Subset noted: CD45RA-negative fraction. The TCR sequence derives from a man aged 18 to 30 in good health. The chain combines TRBV6-5 with TRBJ2-3; 7 bases fit TRBD2. The CDR3 loop reads CASSLLGGSDTQYF. For the CDR3, the DNA is TGTGCCAGCAGCCTCCTCGGGGGGTCGGATACGCAGTATTTT.